This paragraph reports one T cell receptor (beta chain). The CDR3 extends over 13 amino acids. V was clipped by 6 bases and J by 6 bases, with 15 bases between them. Looked up from germline, CDR1 is SQVTM and CDR2 is ANQGSEA. These data come from a study of blood T cell repertoires in COVID-19. About the research overall: The United States, Italy and Spain were the sources of the acute and convalescent COVID-19 samples. Sources were T cells, B-cell-depleted T cells, or PBMCs; the material itself was cDNA or gDNA.

As originally analysed: Amplification of reference gene primers provided the estimated nucleated cell counts. Repertoires were generated with immunoSEQ multiplex PCR, while TCRdb's copy carries only in-frame clones and drops some. That table gives V, J and clone size, and the DNA gave D and trimming. The table lists about 190,000 clones, over 70% of them singletons. The sequence derives from a man in his sixties with active or convalescent COVID-19. The rearrangement uses TRBV29-1 and TRBJ1-5; tentatively, D is TRBD1 (5 bases). Input material: peripheral blood. CDR3 sequence (DNA): TGCAGCGTCGCCCCCAGGGAAGGTCAGCCCCAGCATTTT. Residues: CSVAPREGQPQHF.